This T cell receptor beta chain was retrieved from a study of identical twins. This clonotype was counted a few times. Via MiXCR, TCRdb re-called the 5' RACE reads, giving one row per CDR3 protein. The sample has under 1 million distinct CDR3 sequences, 12% seen once. These data also featured in a second study, about yellow fever vaccine responses in identical twins. That study adds: Each twin's T cell response to the vaccine was reported to look partly convergent and partly personalized.

The sample comprised PBMCs. This sequence originates from a woman aged 18-29 years in good health.

This chain's CDR3 is CASSRWVQVGAGELFF. The DNA of the CDR3 is TGTGCCAGCAGCCGATGGGTCCAGGTCGGGGCCGGGGAGCTGTTTTTT. The chain uses TRBV7-8 and TRBJ2-2; D may be TRBD2 (5 bases). V lost 5 bases, J lost 6 bases, and 19 bases lay in between. Germline CDR1 and CDR2: SGHVS and FQNEAQ. The CDR3 has 16 amino acids. Full variable domain (remainder filled in from reference TRBV7-8 and TRBJ2-2): GAGVSQSPRYKVAKRGQDVALRCDPISGHVSLFWYQQALGQGPEFLTYFQNEAQLDKSGLPSDRFFAERPEGSVSTLKIQRTQQEDSAVYLCASSRWVQVGAGELFFGEGSRLTVL.